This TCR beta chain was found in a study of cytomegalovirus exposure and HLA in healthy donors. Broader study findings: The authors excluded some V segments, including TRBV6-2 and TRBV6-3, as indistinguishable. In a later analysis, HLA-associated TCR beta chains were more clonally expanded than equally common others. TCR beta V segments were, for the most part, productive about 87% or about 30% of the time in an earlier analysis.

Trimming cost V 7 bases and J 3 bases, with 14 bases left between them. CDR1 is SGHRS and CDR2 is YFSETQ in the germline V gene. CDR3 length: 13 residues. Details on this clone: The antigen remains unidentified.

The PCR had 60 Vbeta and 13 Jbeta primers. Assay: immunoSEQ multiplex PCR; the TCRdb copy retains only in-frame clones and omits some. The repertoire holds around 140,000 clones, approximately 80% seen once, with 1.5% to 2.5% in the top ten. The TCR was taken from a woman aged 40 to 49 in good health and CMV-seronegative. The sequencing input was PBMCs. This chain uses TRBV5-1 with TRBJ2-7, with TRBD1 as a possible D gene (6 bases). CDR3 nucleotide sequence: TGCGCCAGCGGTCGGGGCAGGGGCTACGAGCAGTACTTC. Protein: CASGRGRGYEQYF.